This T cell receptor (beta chain) originates from a study of T-cell reconstitution after alpha-beta-depleted transplantation in children (TCRdb year 2016). Background on the whole study: Using TCR repertoire profiling, the study quantitatively followed how T-cell immune reconstitution unfolded in children after TCRalphabeta/CD19-depleted allogeneic hematopoietic cell transplantation.

Libraries were built with PCR. The data were produced on an Illumina HiSeq 2500. TCR libraries were prepared with molecular barcoding, using unique molecular identifiers to normalize TCRbeta repertoire quantification. TCRdb reanalyzed the raw reads on its own, using fastp at Q25 for trimming and MiXCR for clone calling, and kept in-frame beta chains. Here each entry gathers all rows of one CDR3 protein and keeps the most common genes and DNA. The sample records approximately 520,000 distinct CDR3 sequences, over 10% of which are singletons. The top ten clones comprise 12% to 15% of the sample. In light of the paper, this sample's treatment or condition label describes: allogeneic hematopoietic cell transplantation with graft depleted of TCRalphabeta T cells and CD19 B cells. The children who served as transplant recipients had been given grafts of TCRalphabeta/CD19-depleted allogeneic hematopoietic cells.

General findings and caveats noted by the study authors: About two months after transplant, the apparently early recovery of alphabetaT-cell counts reportedly depended on just several hundred clones that had expanded rapidly and came from non-depleted graft cells. In some patients, the high TCRbeta diversity seen at day 60 was put down to recipient T cells and intrathymic progenitors that had survived conditioning. Over the following months the frequencies of hyperexpanded clones went down, and after one year T-cell counts and TCRbeta diversity were mostly credited to newly produced T cells.

There are a few counts of this clonotype. Its antigen has not been determined. One base away there is no much larger clone; base qualities are not given. Per the germline V gene, SGHRS is the CDR1 and YFSETQ is the CDR2. The CDR3 runs 15 residues from the cysteine to the phenylalanine. The DNA shown is the 45-base CDR3, in frame from base 1. V sheds 7 bases and J sheds 0 bases, leaving 16 bases between their ends. The sequence is built from TRBV5-1 and TRBJ1-1; the D gene identity is not certain. The receptor's source is a female patient aged 2-9 years who had a stem cell transplant for aplastic anemia, so the T cells may come from the graft donor. The sample consisted of PBMCs, mostly from graft donor cells, taken 180 days after TCRalphabeta/CD19-depleted stem cell transplant. In nucleotides, the sequence is TGCGCCAGCGCAAACCCTGGAGCTTTGAACACTGAAGCTTTCTTT. Its amino acids are CASANPGALNTEAFF. With the portions outside the CDR3 filled from the reference TRBV5-1 and TRBJ1-1 genes, the complete variable region becomes KAGVTQTPRYLIKTRGQQVTLSCSPISGHRSVSWYQQTPGQGLQFLFEYFSETQRNKGNFPGRFSGRQFSNSRSEMNVSTLELGDSALYLCASANPGALNTEAFFGQGTRLTVV.